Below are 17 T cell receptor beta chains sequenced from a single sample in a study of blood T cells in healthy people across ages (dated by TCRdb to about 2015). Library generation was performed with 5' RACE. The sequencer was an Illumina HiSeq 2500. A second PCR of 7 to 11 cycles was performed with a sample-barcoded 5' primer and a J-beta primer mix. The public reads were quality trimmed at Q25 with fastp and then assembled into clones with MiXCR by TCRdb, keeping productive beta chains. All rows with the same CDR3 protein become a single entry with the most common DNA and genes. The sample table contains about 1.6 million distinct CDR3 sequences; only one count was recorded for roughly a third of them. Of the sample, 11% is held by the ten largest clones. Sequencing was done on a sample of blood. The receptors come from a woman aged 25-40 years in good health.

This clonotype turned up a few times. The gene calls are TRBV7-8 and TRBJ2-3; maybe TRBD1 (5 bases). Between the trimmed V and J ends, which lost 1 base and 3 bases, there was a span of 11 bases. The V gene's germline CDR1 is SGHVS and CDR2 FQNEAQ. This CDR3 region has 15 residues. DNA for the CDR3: TGTGCCAGCAGCTTAGGGACATTCCGGACAGATACGCAGTATTTT. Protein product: CASSLGTFRTDTQYF.

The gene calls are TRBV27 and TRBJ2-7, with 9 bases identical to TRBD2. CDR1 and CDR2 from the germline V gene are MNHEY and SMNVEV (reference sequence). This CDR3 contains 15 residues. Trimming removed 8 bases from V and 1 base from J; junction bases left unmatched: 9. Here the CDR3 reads CASQPIAGVSYEQYF. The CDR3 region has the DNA TGTGCCAGCCAACCCATAGCGGGAGTGTCCTACGAGCAGTACTTC.

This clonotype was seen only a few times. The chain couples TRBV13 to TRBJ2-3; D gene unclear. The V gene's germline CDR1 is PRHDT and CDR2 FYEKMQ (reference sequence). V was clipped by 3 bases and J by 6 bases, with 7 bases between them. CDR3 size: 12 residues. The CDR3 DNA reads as TGTGCCAGCAGCTTCTCCGACGATACGCAGTATTTT. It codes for CASSFSDDTQYF.

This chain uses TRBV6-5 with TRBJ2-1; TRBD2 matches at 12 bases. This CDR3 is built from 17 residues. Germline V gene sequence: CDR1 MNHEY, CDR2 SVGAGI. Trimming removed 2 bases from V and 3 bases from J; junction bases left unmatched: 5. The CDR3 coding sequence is TGTGCCAGCAGTTACCGCTCGACTAGCGGGGGCTACAATGAGCAGTTCTTC. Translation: CASSYRSTSGGYNEQFF.

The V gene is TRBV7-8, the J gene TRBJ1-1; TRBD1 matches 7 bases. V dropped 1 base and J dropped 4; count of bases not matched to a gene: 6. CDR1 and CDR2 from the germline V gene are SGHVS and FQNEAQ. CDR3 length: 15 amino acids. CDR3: CASSLDPGGITEAFF. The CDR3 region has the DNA TGTGCCAGCAGCTTAGATCCAGGGGGGATCACTGAAGCTTTCTTT.

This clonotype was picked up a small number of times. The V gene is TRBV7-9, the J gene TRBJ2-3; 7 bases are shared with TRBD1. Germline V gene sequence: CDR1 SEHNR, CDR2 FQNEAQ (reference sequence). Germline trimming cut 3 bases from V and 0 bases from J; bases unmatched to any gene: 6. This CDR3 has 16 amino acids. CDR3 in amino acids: CASSFRLQGSTDTQYF. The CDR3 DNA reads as TGTGCCAGCAGCTTCCGGCTACAGGGGAGCACAGATACGCAGTATTTT.

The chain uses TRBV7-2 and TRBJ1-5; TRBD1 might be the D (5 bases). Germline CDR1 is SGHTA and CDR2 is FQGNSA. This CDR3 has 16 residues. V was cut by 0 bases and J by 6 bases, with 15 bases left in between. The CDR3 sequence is CASSLAGRVVSQPQHF. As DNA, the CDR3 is TGTGCCAGCAGCTTAGCCGGCAGGGTGGTGTCTCAGCCCCAGCATTTT.

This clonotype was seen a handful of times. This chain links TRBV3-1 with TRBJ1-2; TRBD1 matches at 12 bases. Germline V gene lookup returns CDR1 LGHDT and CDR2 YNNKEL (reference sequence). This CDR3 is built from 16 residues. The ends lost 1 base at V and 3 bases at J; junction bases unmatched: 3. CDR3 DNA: TGTGCCAGCAGCCAAGGCGGGACAGGGGGCGACTATGGCTACACCTTC. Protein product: CASSQGGTGGDYGYTF.

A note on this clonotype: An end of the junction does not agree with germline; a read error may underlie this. This CDR3 is CASSPNYQEAQYF. The CDR3, as DNA: TGTGCCAGCAGCCCTAACTACCAAGAGGCCCAGTACTTC. V gene TRBV5-6 combines with J gene TRBJ2-5; D remains unclear. The CDR3 contains 13 residues. Germline V CDR1 and CDR2: SGHDT, YYEEEE.

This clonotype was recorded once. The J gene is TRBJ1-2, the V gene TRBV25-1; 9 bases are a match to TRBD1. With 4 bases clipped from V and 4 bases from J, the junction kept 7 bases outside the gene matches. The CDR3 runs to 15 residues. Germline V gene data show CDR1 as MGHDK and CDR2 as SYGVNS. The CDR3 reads CASSGGTGYSYGYTF. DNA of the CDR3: TGTGCCAGCAGTGGAGGGACAGGGTACAGCTATGGCTACACCTTC.

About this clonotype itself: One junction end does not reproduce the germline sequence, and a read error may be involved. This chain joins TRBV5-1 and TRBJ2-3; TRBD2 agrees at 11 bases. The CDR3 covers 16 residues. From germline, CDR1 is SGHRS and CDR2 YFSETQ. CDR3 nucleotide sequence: TGTGCCAGCAGTTTAGGATTAGCGGGAGGGAGAGATACGCAGTATTTT. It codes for CASSLGLAGGRDTQYF.

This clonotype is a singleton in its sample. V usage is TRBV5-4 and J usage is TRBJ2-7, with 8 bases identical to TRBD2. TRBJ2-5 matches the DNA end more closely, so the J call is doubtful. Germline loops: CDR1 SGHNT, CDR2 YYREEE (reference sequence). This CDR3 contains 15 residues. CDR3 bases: TGTGCCAGCAGCCCCCAGACGGGAGGGCCTGAGACCCAGTACTTC. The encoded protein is CASSPQTGGPETQYF.

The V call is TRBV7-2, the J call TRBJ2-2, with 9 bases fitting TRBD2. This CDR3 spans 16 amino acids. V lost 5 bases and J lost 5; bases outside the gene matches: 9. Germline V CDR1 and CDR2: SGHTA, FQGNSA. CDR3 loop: CASSQAWREGTGELFF. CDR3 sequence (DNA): TGTGCCAGCAGCCAGGCTTGGCGGGAGGGAACCGGGGAGCTGTTTTTT.

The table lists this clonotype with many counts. The CDR3, as DNA: TGCAGTGCCGTGAAGGATGGGACAGGGGGCCATGGCTACACCTTC. Its translation: CSAVKDGTGGHGYTF. The chain joins TRBV20-1 to TRBJ1-2; TRBD1 matches at 12 bases. The ends lost 6 bases at V and 6 bases at J; junction bases unmatched: 11. This CDR3 contains 15 residues. Germline CDR1 and CDR2: DFQATT and SNEGSKA (reference sequence).

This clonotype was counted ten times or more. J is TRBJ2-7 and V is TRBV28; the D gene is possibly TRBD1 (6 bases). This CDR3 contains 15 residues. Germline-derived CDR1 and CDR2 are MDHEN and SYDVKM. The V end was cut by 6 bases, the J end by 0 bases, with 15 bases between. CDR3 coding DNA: TGTGCCAGCAGCTTACCCAACAGGGTCTCCTACGAGCAGTACTTC. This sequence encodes CASSLPNRVSYEQYF.

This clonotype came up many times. CDR3 nucleotide sequence: TGTGCCATCAGTGAAGGGGAGGGAGGTGAGCAGTTCTTC. Translation gives CAISEGEGGEQFF. The rearrangement uses TRBV10-3 and TRBJ2-1; 7 bases line up with TRBD2. V was pared by 3 bases and J by 9 bases, with 5 bases of the junction left unmatched. This CDR3 has 13 amino acids. Germline V CDR1 and CDR2: ENHRY, SYGVKD.

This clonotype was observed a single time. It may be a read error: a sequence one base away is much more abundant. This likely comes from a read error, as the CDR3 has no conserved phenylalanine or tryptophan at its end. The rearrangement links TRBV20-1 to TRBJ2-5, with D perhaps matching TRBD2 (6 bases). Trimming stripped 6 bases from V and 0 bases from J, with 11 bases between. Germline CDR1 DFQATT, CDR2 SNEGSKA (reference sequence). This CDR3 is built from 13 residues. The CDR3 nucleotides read TGCAGTGCCTGGAGGGTTAACCAAGAGACCCAGTACTGC. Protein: CSAWRVNQETQYC.